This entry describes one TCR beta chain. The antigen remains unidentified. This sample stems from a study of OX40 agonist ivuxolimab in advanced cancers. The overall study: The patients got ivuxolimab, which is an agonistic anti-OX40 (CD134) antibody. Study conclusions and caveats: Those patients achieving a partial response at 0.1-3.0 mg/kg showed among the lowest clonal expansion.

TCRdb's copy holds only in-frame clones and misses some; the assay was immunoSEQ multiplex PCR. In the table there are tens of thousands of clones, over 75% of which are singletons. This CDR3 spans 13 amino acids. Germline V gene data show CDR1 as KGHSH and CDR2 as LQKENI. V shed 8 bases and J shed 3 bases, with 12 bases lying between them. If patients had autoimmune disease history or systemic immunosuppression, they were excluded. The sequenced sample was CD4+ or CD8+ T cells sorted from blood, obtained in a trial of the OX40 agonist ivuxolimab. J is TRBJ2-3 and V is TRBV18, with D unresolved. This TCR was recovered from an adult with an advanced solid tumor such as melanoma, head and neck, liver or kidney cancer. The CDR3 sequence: CASRLVGTDTQYF. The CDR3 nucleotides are TGTGCCAGCCGTCTAGTCGGGACAGATACGCAGTATTTT.